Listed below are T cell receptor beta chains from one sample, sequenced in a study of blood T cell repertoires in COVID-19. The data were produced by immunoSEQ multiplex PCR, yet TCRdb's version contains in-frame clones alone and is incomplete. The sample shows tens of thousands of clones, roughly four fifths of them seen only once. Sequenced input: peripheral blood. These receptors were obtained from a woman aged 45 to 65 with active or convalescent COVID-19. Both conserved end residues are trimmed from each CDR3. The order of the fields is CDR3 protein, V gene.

CDR3: ASSDLPGTSSYEQY
V: TRBV2

CDR3: ASSFVGGRETQY
V: TRBV7-9

CDR3: ATSSRTGVDTEAF
V: TRBV15

CDR3: ASRQFVDSNYEQY
V: TRBV28

CDR3: ASRAGQGGYT
V: TRBV6-5

CDR3: ASSSEPQPQH
V: TRBV2

CDR3: AISEGGRGPTNEKLF
V: TRBV10-3

CDR3: ATAGGSGTSGETQY
V: TRBV10-3

CDR3: ASIPQGRDTQY
V: TRBV6-5

CDR3: ASSHPGQGGVDYGYT
V: TRBV11-3

CDR3: ASSLQAAGANVLT
V: TRBV5-1

CDR3: ASVRGQNYGYT
V: TRBV19

CDR3: ASSPRDREGNIQY
V: TRBV4-1

CDR3: ASSEVAGSHNEQF
V: TRBV2

CDR3: ASRAGGQSNQPQH
V: TRBV19

CDR3: ASSIDSESSLPQH
V: TRBV19

CDR3: ASSMAGGSTEAF
V: TRBV5-1

CDR3: ASSHSTGGYNSPLH
V: TRBV4-1

CDR3: ASSWTGGETQY
V: TRBV5-8

CDR3: ASSFITENTEAF
V: TRBV7-2

CDR3: ASSRGTSGSYEQY
V: TRBV4-1

CDR3: ASSMAWGIGGSSQPQH
V: TRBV19